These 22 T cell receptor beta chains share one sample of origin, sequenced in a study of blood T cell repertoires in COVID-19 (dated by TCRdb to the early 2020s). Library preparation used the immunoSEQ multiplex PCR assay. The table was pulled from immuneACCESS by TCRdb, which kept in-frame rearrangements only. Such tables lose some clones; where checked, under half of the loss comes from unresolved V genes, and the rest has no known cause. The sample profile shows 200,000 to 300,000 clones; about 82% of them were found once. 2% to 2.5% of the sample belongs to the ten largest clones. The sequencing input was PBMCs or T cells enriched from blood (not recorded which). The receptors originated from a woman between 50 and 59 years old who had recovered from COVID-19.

This CDR3 reads CSARARVAFF. Written as DNA, the CDR3 is TGCAGTGCTAGGGCCAGGGTCGCTTTCTTT. The chain combines TRBV20-1 with TRBJ1-1, with D perhaps TRBD1 (5 bases). Trimming left V 3 bases short and J 11 bases short, with 10 bases between. CDR3 length: 10 amino acids. CDR1 is DFQATT, CDR2 SNEGSKA, per germline (reference sequence).

The CDR3 DNA reads TGTGCCACCTGGGGAGCCGGGGAGCTGTTTTTT. This codes for CATWGAGELFF. This rearrangement joins TRBV27 to TRBJ2-2, with D tentatively TRBD2 (5 bases). Germline CDR1 reads MNHEY; CDR2 reads SMNVEV (reference sequence). The CDR3 totals 11 residues. Between the trimmed V and J ends, which lost 10 bases and 6 bases, there was a span of 9 bases.

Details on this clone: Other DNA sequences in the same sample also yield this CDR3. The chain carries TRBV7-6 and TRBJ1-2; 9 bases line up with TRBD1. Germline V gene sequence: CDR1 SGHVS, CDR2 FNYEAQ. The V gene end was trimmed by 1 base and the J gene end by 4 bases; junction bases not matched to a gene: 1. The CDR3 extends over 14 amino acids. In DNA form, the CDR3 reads TGTGCCAGCAGCTTAGAGGACAGGGGCTATGGCTACACCTTC. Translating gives CASSLEDRGYGYTF.

In DNA, the CDR3 is TGTGCCAGCAGCGGACTTCCTGTAGGAAATGAAAAACTGTTTTTT. This encodes CASSGLPVGNEKLFF. The chain employs TRBV9 and TRBJ1-4; D not certain. This CDR3 comprises 15 residues. The V end was cut by 3 bases, the J end by 5 bases, with 14 bases between. CDR1 SGDLS and CDR2 YYNGEE come from the germline V gene. Looking up the rest from reference TRBV9 and TRBJ1-4 gives the full variable domain: DSGVTQTPKHLITATGQRVTLRCSPRSGDLSVYWYQQSLDQGLQFLIQYYNGEERAKGNILERFSAQQFPDLHSELNLSSLELGDSALYFCASSGLPVGNEKLFFGSGTQLSVL.

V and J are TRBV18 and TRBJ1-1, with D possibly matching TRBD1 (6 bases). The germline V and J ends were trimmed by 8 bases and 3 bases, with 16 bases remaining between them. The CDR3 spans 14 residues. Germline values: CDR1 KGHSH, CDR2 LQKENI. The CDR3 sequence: CASRAGAGDTEAFF. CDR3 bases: TGTGCCAGCCGAGCAGGGGCAGGGGACACTGAAGCTTTCTTT.

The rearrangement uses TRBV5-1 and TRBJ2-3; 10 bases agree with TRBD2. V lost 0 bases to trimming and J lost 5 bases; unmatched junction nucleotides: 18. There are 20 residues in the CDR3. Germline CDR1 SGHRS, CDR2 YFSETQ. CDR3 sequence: CASSLVVWKREGRGVDTQYF. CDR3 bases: TGCGCCAGCAGCTTGGTGGTGTGGAAGCGGGAGGGCCGGGGAGTAGATACGCAGTATTTT.

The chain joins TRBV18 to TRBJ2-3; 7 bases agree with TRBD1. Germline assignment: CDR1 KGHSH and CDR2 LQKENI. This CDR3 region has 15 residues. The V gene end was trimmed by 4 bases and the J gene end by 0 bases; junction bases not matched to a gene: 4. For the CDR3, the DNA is TGTGCCAGCTCACAGGGGGCATTCAGCACAGATACGCAGTATTTT. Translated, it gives CASSQGAFSTDTQYF.

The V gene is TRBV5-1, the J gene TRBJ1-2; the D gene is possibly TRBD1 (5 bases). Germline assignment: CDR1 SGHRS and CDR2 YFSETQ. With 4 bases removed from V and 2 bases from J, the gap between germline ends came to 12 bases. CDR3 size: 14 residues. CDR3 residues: CASSPATANYGYTF. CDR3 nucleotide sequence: TGCGCCAGCAGCCCCGCGACAGCAAACTATGGCTACACCTTC.

In DNA, the CDR3 is TGTGCCAGCAGCCGGACAGGGGACCAGCCCCAGCATTTT. Protein: CASSRTGDQPQHF. The chain employs TRBV12-3 or TRBV12-4 and TRBJ1-5, with TRBD1 matching 9 bases. V was clipped by 6 bases and J by 7 bases; unmatched bases: 4. The CDR3 length is 13 residues.

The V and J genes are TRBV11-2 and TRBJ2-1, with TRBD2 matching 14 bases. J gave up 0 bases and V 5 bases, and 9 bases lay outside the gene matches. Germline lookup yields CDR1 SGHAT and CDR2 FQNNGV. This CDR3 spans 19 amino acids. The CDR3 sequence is CASSPGTSGSWSSYNEQFF. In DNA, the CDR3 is TGTGCCAGCAGCCCGGGGACTAGCGGGAGTTGGAGCTCCTACAATGAGCAGTTCTTC.

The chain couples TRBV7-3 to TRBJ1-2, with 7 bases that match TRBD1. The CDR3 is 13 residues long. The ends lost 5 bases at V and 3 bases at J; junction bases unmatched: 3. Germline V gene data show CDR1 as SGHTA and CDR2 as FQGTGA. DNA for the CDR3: TGTGCCAGCAGCGCCGGGACAGACTATGGCTACACCTTC. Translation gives CASSAGTDYGYTF.

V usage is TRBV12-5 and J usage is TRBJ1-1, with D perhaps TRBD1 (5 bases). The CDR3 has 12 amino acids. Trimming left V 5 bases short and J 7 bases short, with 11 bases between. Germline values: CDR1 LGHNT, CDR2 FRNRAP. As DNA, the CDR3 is TGTGCTAGTGGTCGATCAGGGCGTGAAGCTTTCTTT. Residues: CASGRSGREAFF.

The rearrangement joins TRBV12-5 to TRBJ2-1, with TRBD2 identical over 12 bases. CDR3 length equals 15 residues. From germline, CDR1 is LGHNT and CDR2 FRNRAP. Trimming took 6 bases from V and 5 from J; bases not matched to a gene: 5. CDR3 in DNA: TGTGCTAGTGGCCTGGGACTAGCGGGTAACAATGAGCAGTTCTTC. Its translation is CASGLGLAGNNEQFF.

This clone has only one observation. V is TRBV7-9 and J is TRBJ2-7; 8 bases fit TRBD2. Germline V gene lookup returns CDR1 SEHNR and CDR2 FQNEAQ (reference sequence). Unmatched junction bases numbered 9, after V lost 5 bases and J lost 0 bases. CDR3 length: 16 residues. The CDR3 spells CASSLRDSGSSYEQYF. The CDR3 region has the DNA TGTGCCAGCAGCCTCCGCGACAGCGGGAGCTCCTACGAGCAGTACTTC.

CDR3 amino acids: CATSSDRVGGYTF. CDR3 nucleotides: TGTGCCACCAGCAGTGACAGGGTCGGGGGCTACACCTTC. The V gene is TRBV15, the J gene TRBJ1-2; 7 nucleotides align to TRBD1. Trimming removed 3 bases from V and 8 bases from J; junction bases left unmatched: 6. The CDR3 contains 13 residues. CDR1 is LNHNV and CDR2 is YYDKDF in the germline V gene (reference sequence).

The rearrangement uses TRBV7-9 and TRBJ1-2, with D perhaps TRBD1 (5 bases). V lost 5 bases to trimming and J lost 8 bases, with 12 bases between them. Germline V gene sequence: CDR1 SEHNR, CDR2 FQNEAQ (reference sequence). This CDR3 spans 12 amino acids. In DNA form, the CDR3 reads TGTGCCAGCAGCCCCCAGGGAGGCGGCTACACCTTC. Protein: CASSPQGGGYTF.

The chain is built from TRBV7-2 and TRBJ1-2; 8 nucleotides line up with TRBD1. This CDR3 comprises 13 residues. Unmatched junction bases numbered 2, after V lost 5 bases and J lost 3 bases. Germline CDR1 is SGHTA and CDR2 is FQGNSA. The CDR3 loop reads CASSRQGYYGYTF. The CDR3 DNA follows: TGTGCCAGCAGCCGACAGGGGTACTATGGCTACACCTTC. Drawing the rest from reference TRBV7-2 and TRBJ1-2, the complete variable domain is GAGVSQSPSNKVTEKGKDVELRCDPISGHTALYWYRQSLGQGLEFLIYFQGNSAPDKSGLPSDRFSAERTGGSVSTLTIQRTQQEDSAVYLCASSRQGYYGYTFGSGTRLTVV.

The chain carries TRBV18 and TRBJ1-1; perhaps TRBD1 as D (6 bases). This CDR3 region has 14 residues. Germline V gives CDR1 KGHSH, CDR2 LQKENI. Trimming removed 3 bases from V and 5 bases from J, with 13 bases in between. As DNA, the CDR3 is TGTGCCAGCTCACCCCAGGCAGGGGTAACTGAAGCTTTCTTT. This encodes CASSPQAGVTEAFF.

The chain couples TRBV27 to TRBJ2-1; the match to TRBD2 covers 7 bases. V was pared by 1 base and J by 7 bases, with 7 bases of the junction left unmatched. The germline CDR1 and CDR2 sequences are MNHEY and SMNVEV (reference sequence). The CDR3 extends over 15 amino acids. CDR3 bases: TGTGCCAGCAGTTTATACCCGGGACTAACGAATGAGCAGTTCTTC. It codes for CASSLYPGLTNEQFF.

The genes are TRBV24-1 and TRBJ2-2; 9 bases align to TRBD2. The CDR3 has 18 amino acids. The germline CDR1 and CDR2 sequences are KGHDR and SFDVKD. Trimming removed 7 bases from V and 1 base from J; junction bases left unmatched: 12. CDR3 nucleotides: TGTGCCACCAGAGTGGTGGAGCGGGGGGAAAAGAACACCGGGGAGCTGTTTTTT. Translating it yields CATRVVERGEKNTGELFF.

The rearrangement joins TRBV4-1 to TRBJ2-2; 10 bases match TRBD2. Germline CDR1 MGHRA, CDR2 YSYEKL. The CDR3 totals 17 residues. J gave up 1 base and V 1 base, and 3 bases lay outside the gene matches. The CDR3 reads CASSQVGLAENTGELFF. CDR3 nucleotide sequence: TGCGCCAGCAGCCAAGTCGGACTAGCGGAGAACACCGGGGAGCTGTTTTTT.

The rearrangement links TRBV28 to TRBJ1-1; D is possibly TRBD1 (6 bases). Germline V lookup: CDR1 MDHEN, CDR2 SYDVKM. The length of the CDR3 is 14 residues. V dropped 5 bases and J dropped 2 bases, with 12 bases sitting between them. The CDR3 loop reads CASSVNRANTEAFF. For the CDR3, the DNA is TGTGCCAGCAGTGTAAACAGGGCAAACACTGAAGCTTTCTTT.